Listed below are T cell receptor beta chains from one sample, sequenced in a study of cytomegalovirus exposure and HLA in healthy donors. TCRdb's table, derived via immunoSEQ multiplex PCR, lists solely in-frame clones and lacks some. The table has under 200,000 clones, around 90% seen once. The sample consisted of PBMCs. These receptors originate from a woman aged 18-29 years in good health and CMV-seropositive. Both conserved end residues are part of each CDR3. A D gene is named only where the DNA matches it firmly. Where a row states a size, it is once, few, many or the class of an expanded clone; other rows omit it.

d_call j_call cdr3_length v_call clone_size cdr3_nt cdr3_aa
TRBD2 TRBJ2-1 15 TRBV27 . TGTGCCAGCAGTCCACTAGCGGGGGCCTACAATGAGCAGTTCTTC CASSPLAGAYNEQFF
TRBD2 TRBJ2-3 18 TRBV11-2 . TGTGCCAGCAGCCCCTTTCCTCGCGGGGGGCTTTCCACAGATACGCAGTATTTT CASSPFPRGGLSTDTQYF
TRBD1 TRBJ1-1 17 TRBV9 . TGTGCCAGCAGCTCCCACCCAACGGGACAGGCGAACACTGAAGCTTTCTTT CASSSHPTGQANTEAFF
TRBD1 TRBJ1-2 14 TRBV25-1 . TGTGCCAGCAGTGACGGACAGGGGGCCAACGGCTACACCTTC CASSDGQGANGYTF
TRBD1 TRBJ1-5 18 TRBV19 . TGTGCCAGTAGTATTTGGAGACAGGGAGTTTATAGCAATCAGCCCCAGCATTTT CASSIWRQGVYSNQPQHF
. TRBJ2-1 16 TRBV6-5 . TGTGCCAGCAGTTACTCACCCCCCGGGTCTAACAATGAGCAGTTCTTC CASSYSPPGSNNEQFF
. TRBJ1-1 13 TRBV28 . TGTGCCAGCAGTTTAGGGGCACCAGACGAAGCTTTCTTT CASSLGAPDEAFF
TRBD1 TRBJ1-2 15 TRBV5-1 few TGCGCCAGCAGCTTGGCGGGGGACAGGGTCTATGGCTACACCTTC CASSLAGDRVYGYTF
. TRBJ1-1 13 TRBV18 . TGTGCCAGCTCACCACCGTCGAGCACTGAAGCTTTCTTT CASSPPSSTEAFF
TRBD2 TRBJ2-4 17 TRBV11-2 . TGTGCCAGCAGCTTAGGACTAGCGGGAGGAATCGCAAACATTCAGTACTTC CASSLGLAGGIANIQYF
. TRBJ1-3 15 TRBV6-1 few TGTGCCAGCAGTGCACGGACGGGGGATGGAAACACCATATATTTT CASSARTGDGNTIYF
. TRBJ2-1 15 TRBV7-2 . TGTGCCAGCAGCCCAGGGTTCTCAAAGCACAATGAGCAGTTCTTC CASSPGFSKHNEQFF
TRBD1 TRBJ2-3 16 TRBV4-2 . TGTGCCAGCAGCCAAGATCCCACAGGGGGAACAGATACGCAGTATTTT CASSQDPTGGTDTQYF
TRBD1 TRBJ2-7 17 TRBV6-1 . TGTGCCAGCAGTGAAGCGAACAGGGGGCTGCCTTCCTACGAGCAGTACTTC CASSEANRGLPSYEQYF
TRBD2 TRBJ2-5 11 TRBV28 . TGTGCCAGCCTCGGGGGGGAGACCCAGTACTTC CASLGGETQYF
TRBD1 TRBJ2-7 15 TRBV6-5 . TGTGCCAGCAGTTACTCGAGGCGACAGGGGGCCGAGCAGTACTTC CASSYSRRQGAEQYF
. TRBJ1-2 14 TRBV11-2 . TGTGCCAGCAGCTTAGCGGGGTCTTTTTATGGCTACACCTTC CASSLAGSFYGYTF
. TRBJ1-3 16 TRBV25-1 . TGTGCCAGCAGTGAATATGGATTCGGAGCAGGAAACACCATATATTTT CASSEYGFGAGNTIYF